The 27 T cell receptor beta chains presented below share a single source sample, sequenced in a study of cytomegalovirus exposure and HLA in healthy donors. The PCR was carried out with 60 Vbeta primers and 13 Jbeta primers. Assay: immunoSEQ multiplex PCR; the TCRdb copy retains only in-frame clones and omits some. Of approximately 250,000 clones in the sample, 80% to 90% were seen once. Sequenced: PBMCs. All receptors derive from a girl aged 2 to 9 in good health and CMV-seronegative.

The chain joins TRBV29-1 to TRBJ1-1; perhaps TRBD1 as D (5 bases). V lost 5 bases to trimming and J lost 5 bases, with 18 bases between them. The CDR3 runs to 14 residues. Germline assignment: CDR1 SQVTM and CDR2 ANQGSEA. The CDR3 region has the DNA TGCAGCGTTCGGCAGGCCGGGGGGGGGACTGAAGCTTTCTTT. Amino acids: CSVRQAGGGTEAFF.

The V gene is TRBV19, the J gene TRBJ1-1, with D hard to call. CDR1 is LNHDA, CDR2 SQIVND, per germline (reference sequence). V shed 3 bases and J shed 1 base, with 6 bases lying between them. This CDR3 has 13 amino acids. CDR3 residues: CASSMSGNTEAFF. The CDR3 DNA follows: TGTGCCAGTAGTATGTCAGGGAACACTGAAGCTTTCTTT.

A single count supports this clone. V gene TRBV29-1 combines with J gene TRBJ1-2; possible D gene TRBD1, 5 bases. Trimming stripped 6 bases from V and 4 bases from J, with 18 bases between. The CDR3 length is 14 residues. Germline CDR1 reads SQVTM; CDR2 reads ANQGSEA. This CDR3 is CSVNRDGGIYGYTF. The CDR3 DNA reads as TGCAGCGTGAACCGGGACGGGGGGATCTATGGCTACACCTTC.

On this clone itself: The sample holds other DNA sequences that translate to the same CDR3. The chain joins TRBV5-1 to TRBJ2-7; the match to TRBD1 covers 7 bases. After removal of 0 bases from V and 0 bases from J, the junction contained 3 bases not matched to a gene. Germline loops: CDR1 SGHRS, CDR2 YFSETQ. The CDR3 sequence is 15 residues long. This CDR3 is CASSLGQGSSYEQYF. The CDR3 coding sequence is TGCGCCAGCAGCTTGGGACAGGGCAGCTCCTACGAGCAGTACTTC.

This clone was counted a few times. V usage is TRBV5-6 and J usage is TRBJ2-3, with unresolved D. The CDR3 length is 12 residues. V was cut by 1 base and J by 5 bases, with 5 bases left in between. Germline lookup yields CDR1 SGHDT and CDR2 YYEEEE. The CDR3 DNA is TGTGCCAGCAGCTTGTATTTAGATACGCAGTATTTT. The encoded protein is CASSLYLDTQYF.

The chain joins TRBV4-1 to TRBJ2-7; 8 bases are a match to TRBD2. The CDR3 is 14 amino acids. The ends lost 4 bases at V and 4 bases at J; junction bases unmatched: 6. The germline CDR1 and CDR2 sequences are MGHRA and YSYEKL. Written as DNA, the CDR3 is TGCGCCAGCAGCCCGACTAGCGTCCTGTACGAGCAGTACTTC. It translates to CASSPTSVLYEQYF.

The rearrangement joins TRBV4-2 to TRBJ2-3; 9 nucleotides match TRBD2. With 4 bases clipped from V and 0 bases from J, the junction kept 11 bases outside the gene matches. This CDR3 has 18 amino acids. Germline V gene data show CDR1 as LGHNA and CDR2 as YNFKEQ. The CDR3 bases are TGTGCCAGCAGCCCCACCCCTAGCGGGGCCGGAAGCACAGATACGCAGTATTTT. Protein: CASSPTPSGAGSTDTQYF.

The genes are TRBV7-2 and TRBJ2-7; TRBD2 is a possible D gene (6 bases). The CDR3 is 17 amino acids. Germline CDR1 reads SGHTA; CDR2 reads FQGNSA. Deletions cut 5 bases from V and 3 bases from J, with 23 bases between. In DNA, the CDR3 is TGTGCCAGCAGCCCAAAGTCGGGACTCTCAAACTACTACGAGCAGTACTTC. Translation gives CASSPKSGLSNYYEQYF.

J is TRBJ2-3 and V is TRBV4-1; D may be TRBD2 (5 bases). Trimming removed 8 bases from V and 1 base from J, with 10 bases in between. Per the germline V gene, CDR1 is MGHRA and CDR2 is YSYEKL. CDR3 length: 13 residues. CDR3 loop: CASRGFGTDTQYF. Here the CDR3 DNA reads TGCGCCAGCCGGGGTTTCGGCACAGATACGCAGTATTTT.

The rearrangement links TRBV19 to TRBJ1-5; 10 bases map to TRBD1. The CDR3 covers 15 residues. J lost 1 base, V lost 4 bases, and 1 base had no gene match. Per germline, CDR1 LNHDA and CDR2 SQIVND (reference sequence). CDR3 coding DNA: TGTGCCAGTAGTACGGGACAGGGGAGCAATCAGCCCCAGCATTTT. It codes for CASSTGQGSNQPQHF.

This sequence joins TRBV10-3 and TRBJ2-5; perhaps TRBD1 as D (6 bases). The CDR3 loop spans 15 amino acids. Germline loops: CDR1 ENHRY, CDR2 SYGVKD. Trimming stripped 4 bases from V and 2 bases from J, with 14 bases between. CDR3 protein: CAISGTDFLQETQYF. As DNA, the CDR3 is TGTGCCATCAGTGGGACAGACTTTTTACAAGAGACCCAGTACTTC.

The DNA of the CDR3 is TGTGCCAGTAGTATTGGGGGACTAGACACCGGGGAGCTGTTTTTT. This gives the protein CASSIGGLDTGELFF. The gene calls are TRBV19 and TRBJ2-2, with 8 bases that match TRBD2. The CDR3 contains 15 residues. Germline CDR1 reads LNHDA; CDR2 reads SQIVND (reference sequence). V trimming: 3 bases; J trimming: 3 bases; junction bases outside the gene matches: 3.

This clone appeared a single time. The CDR3: CASSQGLAGGEQYF. For the CDR3, the DNA is TGTGCCAGCAGCCAAGGACTAGCGGGAGGGGAGCAGTACTTC. This rearrangement joins TRBV6-6 to TRBJ2-7, with 15 nucleotides matching TRBD2. Germline CDR1 MNHNY, CDR2 SVGAGI (reference sequence). The J segment lost 7 bases and the V segment lost 6 bases, leaving 4 bases of the junction unmatched. The length of the CDR3 is 14 residues.

The CDR3 DNA follows: TGTGCCATCGGGGACCTAGCGGGAGCAGATACGCAGTATTTT. This sequence encodes CAIGDLAGADTQYF. This chain uses TRBV10-3 with TRBJ2-3, with 10 bases fitting TRBD2. CDR3 length: 14 amino acids. The germline V gene has CDR1 ENHRY and CDR2 SYGVKD. Germline trimming cut 8 bases from V and 4 bases from J; bases unmatched to any gene: 6.

Points on this clone: Other nucleotide sequences from this sample produce the same CDR3. The V and J genes are TRBV27 and TRBJ1-2; 7 bases agree with TRBD1. Germline CDR1 is MNHEY and CDR2 is SMNVEV (reference sequence). With V trimmed by 0 bases and J by 4 bases, 2 bases remained unmatched. This CDR3 region has 14 residues. The CDR3 loop is CASSLSAGGYGYTF. Written as DNA, the CDR3 is TGTGCCAGCAGTTTATCTGCAGGGGGCTATGGCTACACCTTC.

The chain combines TRBV7-8 with TRBJ2-1; 8 nucleotides align to TRBD2. CDR3 length equals 14 residues. V lost 6 bases to trimming and J lost 6 bases; unmatched junction nucleotides: 7. CDR1 and CDR2 (germline): SGHVS, FQNEAQ. The CDR3 DNA reads as TGTGCCAGCAGTCCTCCCGGGGGGGCCAATGAGCAGTTCTTC. The encoded protein is CASSPPGGANEQFF.

The genes are TRBV2 and TRBJ1-5, with D perhaps TRBD1 (5 bases). The CDR3 is 14 residues long. Trimming took off 2 bases at V and 7 bases at J, with 12 bases between the two ends. Germline CDR1 and CDR2: SNHLY and FYNNEI. As DNA, the CDR3 is TGTGCCAGCAGTGAATTCGGGGGAGGGCAGCCCCAGCATTTT. Protein product: CASSEFGGGQPQHF.

This chain joins TRBV5-1 and TRBJ1-3; perhaps TRBD1 as D (5 bases). Germline V lookup: CDR1 SGHRS, CDR2 YFSETQ. V dropped 3 bases and J dropped 7 bases, with 14 bases sitting between them. The CDR3 covers 14 residues. The CDR3 DNA reads as TGCGCCAGCAGCTCTTTCGGGGGAATGAACACCATATATTTT. This translates into CASSSFGGMNTIYF.

The V call is TRBV7-8, the J call TRBJ2-7, with 10 bases identical to TRBD2. V trimming: 5 bases; J trimming: 4 bases; junction bases outside the gene matches: 8. CDR3 length: 15 amino acids. Germline values: CDR1 SGHVS, CDR2 FQNEAQ. CDR3 sequence: CASSPEVAGGYEQYF. CDR3 bases: TGTGCCAGCAGCCCAGAGGTAGCGGGGGGATACGAGCAGTACTTC.

A single count supports this clone. The rearrangement links TRBV5-1 to TRBJ2-7; D possibly corresponds to TRBD2 (7 bases). Germline-derived CDR1 and CDR2 are SGHRS and YFSETQ. V shed 1 base and J shed 1 base, with 12 bases lying between them. The CDR3 consists of 15 residues. The CDR3 bases are TGCGCCAGCAGCTTGAGGGGGGGCGCTTCCTACGAGCAGTACTTC. It translates to CASSLRGGASYEQYF.

The chain has TRBV30 and TRBJ1-5, with D hard to call. The CDR3 loop spans 14 amino acids. Trimming stripped 4 bases from V and 5 bases from J, with 15 bases between. Per the germline V gene, CDR1 is GTSNPN and CDR2 is SVGIG (reference sequence). The CDR3 spells CAWTPGREDQPQHF. The CDR3 DNA is TGTGCCTGGACCCCCGGTCGGGAGGATCAGCCCCAGCATTTT.

This chain joins TRBV7-9 and TRBJ1-6; tentatively, D is TRBD1 (5 bases). CDR1 and CDR2 from the germline V gene are SEHNR and FQNEAQ (reference sequence). Trimming pared 5 bases from V and 7 bases from J, leaving 21 bases between. CDR3 length: 17 amino acids. Written as DNA, the CDR3 is TGTGCCAGCAGCGGAGACAGAAAAGGGCCGATCAATTCACCCCTCCACTTT. It codes for CASSGDRKGPINSPLHF.

The chain joins TRBV5-1 to TRBJ2-3; 10 bases align to TRBD2. Germline loops: CDR1 SGHRS, CDR2 YFSETQ. The length of the CDR3 is 14 residues. The V and J ends lost 3 bases and 6 bases, in that order; junction bases with no gene match: 4. Here the CDR3 reads CASSWGTSVDTQYF. The DNA of the CDR3 is TGCGCCAGCAGCTGGGGGACTAGCGTGGATACGCAGTATTTT.

A single count supports this clone. The V gene is TRBV27, the J gene TRBJ2-2, with a tentative D call TRBD2 (5 bases). Germline V CDR1 and CDR2: MNHEY, SMNVEV (reference sequence). This CDR3 spans 15 amino acids. Trimming stripped 1 base from V and 5 bases from J, with 11 bases between. The CDR3 loop is CASSLFSERTGELFF. CDR3 nucleotide sequence: TGTGCCAGCAGTTTATTTAGCGAGCGGACCGGGGAGCTGTTTTTT.

The chain links TRBV5-6 to TRBJ2-5; TRBD2 agrees at 13 bases. The CDR3 extends over 15 amino acids. V dropped 4 bases and J dropped 7; count of bases not matched to a gene: 7. CDR1 and CDR2 (germline): SGHDT, YYEEEE. CDR3 bases: TGTGCCAGCAGCATGACTAGCGGGGGGTCGGGGACCCAGTACTTC. Translated, it gives CASSMTSGGSGTQYF.

The chain employs TRBV11-2 and TRBJ1-5, with D possibly TRBD1 on 6 matching bases. The germline V and J ends were trimmed by 4 bases and 6 bases, with 19 bases remaining between them. Germline V lookup: CDR1 SGHAT, CDR2 FQNNGV. The CDR3 totals 16 residues. CDR3 DNA: TGTGCCAGCAGCTCATCGCAGGGGCTGATAAGTCAGCCCCAGCATTTT. Translated, it gives CASSSSQGLISQPQHF.

This clone came up a few times. The rearrangement joins TRBV5-5 to TRBJ1-5; a possible D gene is TRBD1 (6 bases). This CDR3 is built from 15 residues. Between the trimmed V and J ends, which lost 3 bases and 1 base, there was a span of 11 bases. Germline V lookup: CDR1 SGHKS, CDR2 YYEKEE (reference sequence). The CDR3 DNA is TGTGCCAGCAGCTCAAACCAGGGGAGCAATCAGCCCCAGCATTTT. This encodes CASSSNQGSNQPQHF.